The 6 T cell receptor beta chains reported below all come from one sample, sequenced in a study of blood T cells in healthy people across ages. A second PCR, run for roughly 7 to 11 cycles, used a sample-barcoded 5' primer plus a J-beta primer mix. TCRdb re-derived calls from the 5' RACE reads in MiXCR, one entry per CDR3 protein. Of roughly 800,000 distinct CDR3 sequences listed, 58% were seen once; the top ten hold roughly 20%. Input material: blood. These receptors came from a man aged 30-40 years in good health.

Only one count was recorded for this clonotype. A read error may produce the germline difference seen at one junction end. This chain connects TRBV3-1 to TRBJ2-7, with unresolved D. This CDR3 spans 15 amino acids. CDR1 is LGHDT, CDR2 YNNKEL, per germline (reference sequence). In nucleotides, the CDR3 is TGTGCCAGCAGCCAGAGACACGCCGGCGCCTATGAGCAGTACTTC. Translation gives CASSQRHAGAYEQYF.

The chain recombines TRBV7-9 with TRBJ1-4, with TRBD1 matching 9 bases. V dropped 4 bases and J dropped 9; count of bases not matched to a gene: 6. Germline lookup yields CDR1 SEHNR and CDR2 FQNEAQ (reference sequence). The CDR3 runs 14 residues. CDR3 residues: CASSSRTGEQKLFF. The CDR3 region has the DNA TGTGCCAGCAGCTCCCGGACAGGGGAACAAAAACTGTTTTTT. Combining the CDR3 with reference TRBV7-9 and TRBJ1-4 gives the whole variable domain DTGVSQNPRHKITKRGQNVTFRCDPISEHNRLYWYRQTLGQGPEFLTYFQNEAQLEKSRLLSDRFSAERPKGSFSTLEIQRTEQGDSAMYLCASSSRTGEQKLFFGSGTQLSVL.

The gene calls are TRBV29-1 and TRBJ2-7; 8 nucleotides align to TRBD1. CDR3 length: 12 residues. Per germline, CDR1 SQVTM and CDR2 ANQGSEA. V shed 4 bases and J 5 bases; nucleotides not matched to a gene: 4. This CDR3 is CSVVTGGNEQYF. The CDR3 bases are TGCAGCGTTGTCACAGGGGGGAACGAGCAGTACTTC.

This clonotype was picked up one time. The chain couples TRBV4-3 to TRBJ1-6; D ambiguous. Germline values: CDR1 LGHNA, CDR2 YSLEER. The CDR3 is 14 amino acids. Deletions cut 1 base from V and 9 bases from J, with 10 bases between. CDR3 sequence (DNA): TGCGCCAGCAGCCAAGTCCGAGTTGGTTCACCCCTCCACTTT. Its protein is CASSQVRVGSPLHF.

This clonotype has just one count. The chain links TRBV14 to TRBJ2-1; possibly TRBD2 for D (7 bases). The CDR3 covers 15 residues. With 5 bases removed from V and 9 bases from J, the gap between germline ends came to 20 bases. Per the germline V gene, CDR1 is SGHDN and CDR2 is FVKESK. CDR3 nucleotide sequence: TGTGCCAGCAGCACAACCCTGGGGGGGCTCGCTGAGCAGTTCTTC. This translates into CASSTTLGGLAEQFF. The complete variable domain, with remaining parts taken from reference TRBV14 and TRBJ2-1, reads EAGVTQFPSHSVIEKGQTVTLRCDPISGHDNLYWYRRVMGKEIKFLLHFVKESKQDESGMPNNRFLAERTGGTYSTLKVQPAELEDSGVYFCASSTTLGGLAEQFFGPGTRLTVL.

This clonotype was seen a few times. The chain employs TRBV29-1 and TRBJ1-1; TRBD1 matches 8 bases. V trimming: 4 bases; J trimming: 10 bases; junction bases outside the gene matches: 2. Germline loops: CDR1 SQVTM, CDR2 ANQGSEA. The CDR3 runs to 10 residues. The DNA for the CDR3 is TGCAGCGTTGGAACAGGGGGAGCTTTCTTT. It codes for CSVGTGGAFF.